This T cell receptor beta chain was identified during a study of neurological immune-mediated disorders. Per the germline V gene, CDR1 is GTSNPN and CDR2 is SVGIG (reference sequence). This CDR3 has 12 residues. V shed 4 bases and J shed 5 bases, with 12 bases lying between them. Over 170 million TCR-beta sequences from 15-18 subjects came from every sequencing run. From the 5' RACE reads, TCRdb called clonotypes with MiXCR, one entry per CDR3 protein. The sample has about 15,000 distinct CDR3 sequences; about 3.6% are singletons. The receptor's source is a woman aged 40-49 years in good health. The sample was CD8+ T cells from blood. The chain has TRBV30 and TRBJ2-7; D call uncertain. CDR3 region: CAWTFGADEQYF. Written as DNA, the CDR3 is TGTGCCTGGACCTTCGGTGCGGACGAGCAGTACTTC.